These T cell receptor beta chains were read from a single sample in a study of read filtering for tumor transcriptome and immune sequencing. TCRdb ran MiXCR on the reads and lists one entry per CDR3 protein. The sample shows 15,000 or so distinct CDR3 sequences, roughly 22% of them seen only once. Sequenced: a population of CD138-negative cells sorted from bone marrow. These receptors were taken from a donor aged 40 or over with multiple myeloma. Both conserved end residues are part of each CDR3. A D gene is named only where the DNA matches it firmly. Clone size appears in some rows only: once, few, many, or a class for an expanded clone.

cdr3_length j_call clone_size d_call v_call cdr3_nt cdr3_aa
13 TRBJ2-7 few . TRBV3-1 TGTGCCAGCAGCCCCCGGGGCGGGTACGAGCAGTACTTC CASSPRGGYEQYF
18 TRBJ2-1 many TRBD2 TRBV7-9 TGTGCCAGCAGCTCGAACCCCGTTCTAGCGGGAGCCTTCAATGAGCAGTTCTTC CASSSNPVLAGAFNEQFF
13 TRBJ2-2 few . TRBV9 TGTGCCAGCAGCGTATTAGAGGCCGGGGAGCTGTTTTTT CASSVLEAGELFF
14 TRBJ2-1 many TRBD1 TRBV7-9 TGTGCCAGCAGCCCCTCAGACAGGGACAATGAGCAGTTCTTC CASSPSDRDNEQFF
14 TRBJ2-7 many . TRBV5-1 TGCGCCAGCTCCCCGGACGGATCGGACTACGAGCAGTACTTC CASSPDGSDYEQYF
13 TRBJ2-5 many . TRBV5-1 TGCGCCAGCAGCGACGACAGACAAGAGACCCAGTACTTC CASSDDRQETQYF
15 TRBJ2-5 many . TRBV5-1 TGCGCCAGCAGCTTGGCCCCCGGGTTGACGGAGACCCAGTACTTC CASSLAPGLTETQYF
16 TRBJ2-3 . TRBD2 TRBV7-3 TGTGCCAGCAGCTTATTCCCGGGACTAGCCTCAGATACGCGGTATTTT CASSLFPGLASDTRYF
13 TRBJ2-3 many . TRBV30 TGTGCCTGGAGTTCTGGCCGAGGAGATACGCAGTATTTT CAWSSGRGDTQYF
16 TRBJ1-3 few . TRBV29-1 TGCAGCGTTGAAGTATCCGGGGACGGCCCTGGAAACACCATATATTTT CSVEVSGDGPGNTIYF
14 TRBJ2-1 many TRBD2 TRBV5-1 TGCGCCAGCAGTCCGCAGCCGACTAGCGGGAGGGCGGGGTTC CASSPQPTSGRAGF
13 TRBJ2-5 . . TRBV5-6 TGTGCCATCAGCATCGGATTCCAAGAGATCCAGTACTTC CAISIGFQEIQYF
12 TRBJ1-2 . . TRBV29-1 TGCAGCGTTAGCCAAGCGAACTATGGCTACACCTTC CSVSQANYGYTF
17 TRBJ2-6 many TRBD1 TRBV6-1 TGTGCCAGCACCAAGGCCGGGACAGGGTCCGGGGCCAACGTCCTGACTTTC CASTKAGTGSGANVLTF
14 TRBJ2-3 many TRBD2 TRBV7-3 TGTGCCAGCAGCCCGGGACTATCCCTAGATACGCAGTATTTT CASSPGLSLDTQYF
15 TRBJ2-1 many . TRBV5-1 TGCGCCAGCAGCTTGGCTCCGGACAGCTACAATGAGCAGTTCTTC CASSLAPDSYNEQFF
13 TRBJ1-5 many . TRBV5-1 TGCGCCAGCAGTTTGATCGGGGATCAGCCCCAGCATTTT CASSLIGDQPQHF
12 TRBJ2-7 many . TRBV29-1 TGCAGCGTCCGCTTAGACACCTACGAGCAGTACTTC CSVRLDTYEQYF
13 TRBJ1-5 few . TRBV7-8 TGTGCCAGCGCTCGGGGGTGGGATCAGCCCCAGCATTTT CASARGWDQPQHF
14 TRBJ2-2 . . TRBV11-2 TGTGCCAGCAGGGGTGTCGGTAACACCGGGGAGCTGTTTTTT CASRGVGNTGELFF
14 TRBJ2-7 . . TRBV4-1 TGCGCCAGCAGCCAAGTCAGTGTCCCGAGGGAGCAGTACTTC CASSQVSVPREQYF
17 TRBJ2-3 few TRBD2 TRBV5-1 TGCGCCAGCAGCTCCGGACTAGCGGCTACTAGCACAGATACGCAGTATTTT CASSSGLAATSTDTQYF
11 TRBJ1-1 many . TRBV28 TGTGCCAGCAGTTCGAACACTGAAGCTTTCTTT CASSSNTEAFF
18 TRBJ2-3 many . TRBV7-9 TGTGCCAGCAGACCTGGGCCGGGAGATGGTGGAAAGGCAGATACGCAGTATTTT CASRPGPGDGGKADTQYF
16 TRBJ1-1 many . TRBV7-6 TGTGCCAGCAGCTTAGAGGAGCTACATCTGAACACTGAAGCTTTCTTT CASSLEELHLNTEAFF
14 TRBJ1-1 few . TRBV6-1 TGTGCCAGCAGAAGGGAACTACTTGGGACTGAAGCTTTCTTT CASRRELLGTEAFF